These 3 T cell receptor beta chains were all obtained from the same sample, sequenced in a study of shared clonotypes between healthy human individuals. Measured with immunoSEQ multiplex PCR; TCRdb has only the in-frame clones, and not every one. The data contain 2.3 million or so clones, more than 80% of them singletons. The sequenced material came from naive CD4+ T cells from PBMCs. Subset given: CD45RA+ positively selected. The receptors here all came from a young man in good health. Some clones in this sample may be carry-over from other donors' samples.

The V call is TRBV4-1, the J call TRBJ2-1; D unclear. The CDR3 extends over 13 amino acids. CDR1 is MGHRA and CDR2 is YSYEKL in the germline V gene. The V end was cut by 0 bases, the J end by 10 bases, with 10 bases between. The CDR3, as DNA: TGCGCCAGCAGCCAAGAAATCGTTCGAGAGCAGTTCTTC. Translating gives CASSQEIVREQFF.

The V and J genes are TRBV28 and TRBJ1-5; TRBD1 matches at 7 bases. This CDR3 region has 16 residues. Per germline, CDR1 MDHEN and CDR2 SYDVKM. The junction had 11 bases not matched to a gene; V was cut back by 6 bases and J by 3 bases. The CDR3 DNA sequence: TGTGCCAGCAGCCTTTGGGACAGTACTGCCAATCAGCCCCAGCATTTT. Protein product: CASSLWDSTANQPQHF.

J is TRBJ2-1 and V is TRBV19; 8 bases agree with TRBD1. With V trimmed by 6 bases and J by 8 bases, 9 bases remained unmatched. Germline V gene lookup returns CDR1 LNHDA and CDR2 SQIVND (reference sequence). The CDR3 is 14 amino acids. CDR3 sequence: CASSRTGTGYEQFF. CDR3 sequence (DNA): TGTGCCAGTAGCCGGACAGGGACGGGATATGAGCAGTTCTTC.